The present T cell receptor beta chain was sequenced within a study of blood T cell repertoires in COVID-19. Study details: The United States, Italy and Spain provided the acute and convalescent COVID-19 samples. T cells, B-cell-depleted T cells, or PBMCs provided the cDNA or gDNA that served as material.

Original methodology: Reference gene primer amplification yielded estimated nucleated cell counts. The repertoire was sequenced with immunoSEQ multiplex PCR; TCRdb's copy has only in-frame clones and lacks some. D and trimming were read from the DNA, whereas the V and J calls and clone size are those reported in that table. Here the sample spans about 71,000 clones, more than 75% being singletons. Trimming took off 6 bases at V and 2 bases at J, with 13 bases between the two ends. The CDR3 is 14 amino acids. The germline V gene has CDR1 MDHEN and CDR2 SYDVKM. The sequenced sample consisted of peripheral blood. V is TRBV28 and J is TRBJ2-5; D unresolved. The TCR was taken from a woman older than 75 with acute or convalescent COVID-19. This CDR3 is CASSPRRLQETQYF. CDR3 in DNA: TGTGCCAGCAGCCCTAGGCGATTGCAAGAGACCCAGTACTTC.